Described below is a single T cell receptor (beta chain) sequence and its context. V lost 0 bases and J lost 11, with 13 bases in between. CDR1 SGHDN and CDR2 FVKESK come from the germline V gene. CDR3 length equals 13 residues. The second PCR ran about 6 to 12 cycles with a sample-barcoded 5' primer and J-beta primers. TCRdb reprocessed the 5' RACE reads with MiXCR, giving one entry per CDR3 protein. This sample has approximately 960,000 distinct CDR3 sequences, with 25% to 30% found just once. The source of the sample is a study of blood T cells in healthy people across ages. This sample also appeared in a second study, on T cells of mothers and their children.

The sequence was obtained from a middle-aged woman in good health. This chain uses TRBV14 with TRBJ2-5; tentatively, D is TRBD1 (6 bases). Material: blood. The CDR3 DNA follows: TGTGCCAGCAGCCAAGAGGGGGCCAGCCAGCAGTACTTC. Translation gives CASSQEGASQQYF.